This paragraph covers one T cell receptor (beta chain) sequence. Its antigen is unidentified. It may be a read error: a sequence one base away is much more abundant. Unique molecular identifiers were built into the TCR beta cDNA libraries. Researchers reported a few hundred thousand cDNA molecules coming from about 1 to 10 million T cells. Each CDR3 protein is one row after TCRdb ran MiXCR on the PCR reads. The sample holds roughly 180,000 distinct CDR3 sequences; 25% to 35% are singletons and the top ten take about 1.4%. The data were taken from a study of post-analysis software for immune sequencing data. Study-wide findings and caveats: When patients were compared with controls, four or five TRBV segments were more frequent, TRBV5-6, TRBV5-1 and TRBV20-1 among them. Samples made in the same batch grouped tightly together by F measure.

The germline V gene has CDR1 SGHAT and CDR2 FQNNGV. The CDR3 length is 14 residues. The clonotype comes from a girl between 5 and 17 years old with multiple sclerosis. The sequencing sample was made of blood. This chain connects TRBV11-2 to TRBJ2-5; D might be TRBD2 (5 bases). The J call could be wrong; TRBJ2-7 is a better fit for the DNA end. The CDR3 region has the DNA TGTGCCAGCAGCCACTTCCGGGAAACCTGCGAGCAGTACTTC. Translation: CASSHFRETCEQYF.